A selection of T cell receptor beta chains follows, all from one sample in a study of CD8 T cells in Susac syndrome. MiXCR was run by TCRdb on the immunoSEQ multiplex PCR reads, yielding one entry per CDR3 protein. The sample gives over 300,000 distinct CDR3 sequences, about 90% of which show up once; about 0.07% is in the top ten. Material: CD4+ T cells from PBMCs. These TCRs come from a human donor with multiple sclerosis. The CDR3 runs from the conserved cysteine through the conserved F or W. D genes are given only for firm matches. Clone size is shown for a subset of rows, as once, few, many or a class of expanded clone.

v_call: TRBV7-9
d_call: .
j_call: TRBJ2-7
clone_size: .
cdr3_aa: CASSLAEVWKDEQYF
cdr3_nt: TGTGCCAGCAGCTTAGCGGAGGTTTGGAAGGACGAGCAGTACTTC

v_call: TRBV4-2
d_call: .
j_call: TRBJ2-7
clone_size: .
cdr3_aa: CASSQEVATYEQYF
cdr3_nt: TGTGCCAGCAGCCAAGAGGTAGCAACCTACGAGCAGTACTTC

v_call: TRBV2
d_call: .
j_call: TRBJ2-7
clone_size: .
cdr3_aa: CASKEYEQYF
cdr3_nt: TGTGCCAGCAAGGAATACGAGCAGTACTTC

v_call: TRBV5-1
d_call: TRBD1
j_call: TRBJ1-5
clone_size: once
cdr3_aa: CASSSDGTGIQPQHF
cdr3_nt: TGCGCCAGCAGCTCGGACGGGACAGGGATTCAGCCCCAGCATTTT

v_call: TRBV5-1
d_call: .
j_call: TRBJ2-1
clone_size: .
cdr3_aa: CASSLDGAYNEQFF
cdr3_nt: TGCGCCAGCAGCTTGGACGGGGCCTACAATGAGCAGTTCTTC

v_call: TRBV20-1
d_call: TRBD1
j_call: TRBJ1-2
clone_size: .
cdr3_aa: CSATTTTGGSDYTF
cdr3_nt: TGCAGTGCTACCACAACGACAGGGGGCAGTGACTACACCTTC

v_call: TRBV20-1
d_call: .
j_call: TRBJ1-3
clone_size: .
cdr3_aa: CSARGSLVTSNTIYF
cdr3_nt: TGCAGTGCTAGAGGTAGCCTCGTTACCTCGAACACCATATATTTT

v_call: TRBV4-2
d_call: .
j_call: TRBJ2-1
clone_size: once
cdr3_aa: CASRRQGEGYNEQFF
cdr3_nt: TGTGCCAGCAGACGGCAGGGGGAGGGATACAATGAGCAGTTCTTC

v_call: TRBV7-9
d_call: .
j_call: TRBJ1-1
clone_size: .
cdr3_aa: CASSTRGVRGTEAFF
cdr3_nt: TGTGCCAGCAGCACCCGGGGGGTTCGTGGCACTGAAGCTTTCTTT

v_call: TRBV7-2
d_call: .
j_call: TRBJ1-3
clone_size: .
cdr3_aa: CASSLAYPRQTKGNTIYF
cdr3_nt: TGTGCCAGCAGCTTAGCATACCCTCGACAGACTAAAGGAAACACCATATATTTT

v_call: TRBV9
d_call: TRBD2
j_call: TRBJ2-1
clone_size: once
cdr3_aa: CASSVEASGHNEQFF
cdr3_nt: TGTGCCAGCAGCGTAGAGGCTAGCGGACACAATGAGCAGTTCTTC

v_call: TRBV20-1
d_call: .
j_call: TRBJ1-2
clone_size: .
cdr3_aa: CSASATTQGYGYTF
cdr3_nt: TGCAGTGCTAGTGCCACCACTCAGGGGTATGGCTACACCTTC

v_call: TRBV20-1
d_call: TRBD2
j_call: TRBJ2-7
clone_size: .
cdr3_aa: CSARDFLAGTYEQYF
cdr3_nt: TGCAGTGCTAGAGATTTTTTAGCGGGAACCTACGAGCAGTACTTC

v_call: TRBV6-1
d_call: TRBD2
j_call: TRBJ2-7
clone_size: .
cdr3_aa: CASSRGGVLGANLYEQYF
cdr3_nt: TGTGCCAGCAGCCGGGGGGGGGTTCTGGGGGCGAACCTCTACGAGCAGTACTTC

v_call: TRBV14
d_call: .
j_call: TRBJ1-4
clone_size: .
cdr3_aa: CASSPPGGRKLFF
cdr3_nt: TGTGCCAGCAGCCCCCCTGGGGGGAGGAAACTGTTTTTT

v_call: TRBV4-1
d_call: TRBD2
j_call: TRBJ2-5
clone_size: .
cdr3_aa: CASSTLSGGNSGAQYF
cdr3_nt: TGCGCCAGCAGTACCCTTAGCGGGGGGAACAGTGGGGCCCAGTACTTC

v_call: TRBV18
d_call: .
j_call: TRBJ2-7
clone_size: .
cdr3_aa: CASSPGHGASYEQYF
cdr3_nt: TGTGCCAGCTCACCGGGCCATGGGGCCTCCTACGAGCAGTACTTC

v_call: TRBV30
d_call: .
j_call: TRBJ2-1
clone_size: .
cdr3_aa: CAWSAGSVPNEQFF
cdr3_nt: TGTGCCTGGAGTGCAGGGTCGGTCCCAAATGAGCAGTTCTTC

v_call: TRBV7-9
d_call: .
j_call: TRBJ2-1
clone_size: .
cdr3_aa: CASSLVGVREGGEQFF
cdr3_nt: TGTGCCAGCAGCTTAGTTGGGGTGAGGGAAGGAGGTGAGCAGTTCTTC

v_call: TRBV25-1
d_call: TRBD1
j_call: TRBJ2-6
clone_size: .
cdr3_aa: CASKTDRGSGANVLTF
cdr3_nt: TGTGCCAGCAAAACGGACAGGGGATCTGGGGCCAACGTCCTGACTTTC

v_call: TRBV9
d_call: .
j_call: TRBJ1-5
clone_size: .
cdr3_aa: CASSVDGAGNQPQHF
cdr3_nt: TGTGCCAGCAGCGTAGATGGGGCGGGAAATCAGCCCCAGCATTTT

v_call: TRBV7-9
d_call: .
j_call: TRBJ2-2
clone_size: .
cdr3_aa: CASSLARVSTGELFF
cdr3_nt: TGTGCCAGCAGCTTAGCAAGGGTAAGCACCGGGGAGCTGTTTTTT

v_call: TRBV6-6
d_call: .
j_call: TRBJ2-5
clone_size: .
cdr3_aa: CASTAGSRFETQYF
cdr3_nt: TGTGCCAGCACCGCCGGCTCCAGGTTTGAGACCCAGTACTTC

v_call: TRBV20-1
d_call: TRBD1
j_call: TRBJ1-5
clone_size: once
cdr3_aa: CSARGTGSNQPQHF
cdr3_nt: TGCAGTGCTAGAGGGACAGGTTCCAATCAGCCCCAGCATTTT

v_call: TRBV5-6
d_call: .
j_call: TRBJ1-2
clone_size: .
cdr3_aa: CASSSGQRDGYTF
cdr3_nt: TGTGCCAGCAGCTCTGGACAGCGGGACGGCTACACCTTC

v_call: TRBV5-1
d_call: .
j_call: TRBJ1-3
clone_size: .
cdr3_aa: CASTLGSGATGNTIYF
cdr3_nt: TGCGCCAGCACCCTTGGGTCGGGGGCTACTGGAAACACCATATATTTT